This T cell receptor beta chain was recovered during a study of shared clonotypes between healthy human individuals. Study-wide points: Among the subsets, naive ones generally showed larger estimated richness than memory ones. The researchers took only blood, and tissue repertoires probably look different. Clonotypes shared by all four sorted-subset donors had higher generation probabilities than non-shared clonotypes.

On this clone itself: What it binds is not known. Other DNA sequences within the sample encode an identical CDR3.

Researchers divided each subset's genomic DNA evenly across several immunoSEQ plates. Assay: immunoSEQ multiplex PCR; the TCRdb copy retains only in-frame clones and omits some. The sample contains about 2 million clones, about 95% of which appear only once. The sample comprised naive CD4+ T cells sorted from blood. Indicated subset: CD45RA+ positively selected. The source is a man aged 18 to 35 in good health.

The CDR3 region has the DNA TGCGCCAGCAGTTCGGGGACAGGGACTGGAAACACCATATATTTT. It is translated as CASSSGTGTGNTIYF. V is TRBV5-1 and J is TRBJ1-3, with 9 bases aligning to TRBD1. The CDR3 is 15 residues long. V lost 5 bases and J lost 2; bases outside the gene matches: 5. The germline V gene encodes CDR1 SGHRS and CDR2 YFSETQ.